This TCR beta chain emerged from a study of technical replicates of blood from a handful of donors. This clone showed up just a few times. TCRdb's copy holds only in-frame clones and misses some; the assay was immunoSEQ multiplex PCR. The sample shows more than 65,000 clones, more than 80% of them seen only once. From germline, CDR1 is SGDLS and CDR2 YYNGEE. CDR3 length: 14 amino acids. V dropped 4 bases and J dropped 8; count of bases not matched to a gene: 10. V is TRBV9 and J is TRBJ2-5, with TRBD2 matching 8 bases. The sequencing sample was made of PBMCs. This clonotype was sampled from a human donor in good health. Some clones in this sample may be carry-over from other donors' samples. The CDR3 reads CASSPAGDSSTQYF. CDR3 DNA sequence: TGTGCCAGCAGCCCAGCGGGGGACTCCAGCACCCAGTACTTC.